These 27 T cell receptor beta chains originate from one sample sequenced in a study of chemoradiotherapy in HPV16-positive cancers. Method: immunoSEQ multiplex PCR; TCRdb's copy keeps in-frame clones and lacks some. The data hold tens of thousands of clones, with over 80% observed a single time. Specimen: blood, collected from a patient who underwent chemoradiotherapy. These receptors were obtained from a human donor with HPV-associated anogenital cancer.

The gene calls are TRBV27 and TRBJ2-1, with 9 positions matching TRBD2. Looked up from germline, CDR1 is MNHEY and CDR2 is SMNVEV (reference sequence). This CDR3 has 16 amino acids. With V trimmed by 5 bases and J by 0 bases, 5 bases remained unmatched. CDR3 amino acids: CASSPHSGSSYNEQFF. The CDR3 nucleotides are TGTGCCAGCAGTCCTCATAGCGGGAGCTCCTACAATGAGCAGTTCTTC.

A note on this clone: This same CDR3 is encoded by further DNA sequences in the sample. The chain has TRBV7-2 and TRBJ2-3; no definite D call. The V gene's germline CDR1 is SGHTA and CDR2 FQGNSA. V dropped 0 bases and J dropped 4 bases, with 5 bases sitting between them. This CDR3 is built from 13 residues. The DNA of the CDR3 is TGTGCCAGCAGCTTAGCCCCGCCAGATACGCAGTATTTT. This gives the protein CASSLAPPDTQYF.

The chain is built from TRBV10-3 and TRBJ2-1; 7 bases line up with TRBD2. Losses at the gene ends were 10 bases for V and 5 bases for J; bases not matched to a gene: 11. Germline loops: CDR1 ENHRY, CDR2 SYGVKD. There are 14 residues in the CDR3. CDR3 nucleotide sequence: TGTGCCACCGAGGGAGGCGGGAGCGACAATGAGCAGTTCTTC. Amino acids: CATEGGGSDNEQFF.

The rearrangement uses TRBV28 and TRBJ2-3; TRBD2 matches 9 bases. There are 15 residues in the CDR3. The V gene end was trimmed by 2 bases and the J gene end by 7 bases; junction bases not matched to a gene: 7. From germline, CDR1 is MDHEN and CDR2 SYDVKM. In nucleotides, the CDR3 is TGTGCCAGCAGTTTAGGCGGGAGGGGCGCCTATACGCAGTATTTT. Translated: CASSLGGRGAYTQYF.

This clone was detected a few times. J is TRBJ1-6 and V is TRBV7-6; D perhaps matches TRBD1 (5 bases). CDR1 is SGHVS and CDR2 is FNYEAQ in the germline V gene. CDR3 length equals 15 residues. The ends were cut back, 1 base at V and 6 bases at J, with 10 bases in the middle. DNA for the CDR3: TGTGCCAGCAGCTTAGAGGAGGGGACTAATTCACCCCTCCACTTT. This sequence encodes CASSLEEGTNSPLHF.

This chain connects TRBV5-1 to TRBJ2-7; TRBD1 is a possible D gene (6 bases). Trimming stripped 4 bases from V and 2 bases from J, with 13 bases between. Germline CDR1 is SGHRS and CDR2 is YFSETQ. The CDR3 totals 14 residues. The DNA for the CDR3 is TGCGCCAGCAGCATCCGGGACATCACCTACGAGCAGTACTTC. It translates to CASSIRDITYEQYF.

The chain carries TRBV7-7 and TRBJ2-1; the D is unclear. Germline values: CDR1 SSHAT, CDR2 FNYEAQ (reference sequence). The CDR3 runs to 14 residues. V was cut by 1 base and J by 3 bases, with 7 bases left in between. The CDR3 here is CASSLDQSYNEQFF. CDR3 nucleotide sequence: TGTGCCAGCAGCTTAGATCAAAGCTACAATGAGCAGTTCTTC.

The chain uses TRBV5-6 and TRBJ2-5, with a weak D call TRBD2 (5 bases). Germline CDR1 is SGHDT and CDR2 is YYEEEE. V lost 0 bases and J lost 4, with 7 bases in between. This CDR3 is 13 amino acids long. CDR3 region: CASSLAGGETQYF. In DNA form, the CDR3 reads TGTGCCAGCAGCTTGGCAGGAGGAGAGACCCAGTACTTC.

The chain has TRBV5-8 and TRBJ1-3, with D hard to call. Germline V CDR1 and CDR2: SGHTS, YDEGEE. This CDR3 is built from 14 residues. With 4 bases removed from V and 3 bases from J, the gap between germline ends came to 11 bases. The CDR3 DNA sequence: TGTGCCAGCAGCCCAGTGTTGGTTGGAAACACCATATATTTT. It codes for CASSPVLVGNTIYF.

V and J are TRBV2 and TRBJ2-7; 9 nucleotides match TRBD1. Germline V lookup: CDR1 SNHLY, CDR2 FYNNEI. After removal of 6 bases from V and 4 bases from J, the junction contained 4 bases not matched to a gene. The CDR3 has 13 residues. The CDR3 DNA sequence: TGTGCCAGCAGGAGACAGGGGGTTTACGAGCAGTACTTC. Protein sequence: CASRRQGVYEQYF.

The rearrangement joins TRBV7-2 to TRBJ2-3; D ambiguous. Germline V gene sequence: CDR1 SGHTA, CDR2 FQGNSA. CDR3 length: 13 residues. Between the trimmed V and J ends, which lost 2 bases and 1 base, there was a span of 4 bases. CDR3 DNA: TGTGCCAGCAGCTTACCCGGCACAGATACGCAGTATTTT. This encodes CASSLPGTDTQYF.

The chain employs TRBV7-6 and TRBJ1-1; D gene unclear. The CDR3 contains 14 residues. Germline V lookup: CDR1 SGHVS, CDR2 FNYEAQ. V dropped 5 bases and J dropped 1 base, with 11 bases sitting between them. The CDR3 DNA follows: TGTGCCAGCAGCGCAAGTGACGGGAACACTGAAGCTTTCTTT. This translates into CASSASDGNTEAFF.

This chain uses TRBV6-5 with TRBJ1-2, with a weak D call TRBD1 (6 bases). The CDR3 has 12 amino acids. Trimming shortened V by 8 bases and J by 3 bases, and 10 bases separated the two germline ends. CDR1 and CDR2 from the germline V gene are MNHEY and SVGAGI. This chain's CDR3 is CASWGLYYGYTF. The CDR3 DNA follows: TGTGCCAGCTGGGGGCTGTACTATGGCTACACCTTC.

The table lists this clone with a count of one. The chain recombines TRBV5-1 with TRBJ2-3; the D gene is possibly TRBD2 (5 bases). Germline CDR1 is SGHRS and CDR2 is YFSETQ. CDR3 length: 16 amino acids. Trimming left V 4 bases short and J 1 base short, with 16 bases between. Written as DNA, the CDR3 is TGCGCCAGCAGCGTGGGCTCGGAGAGGGGCACAGATACGCAGTATTTT. It is translated as CASSVGSERGTDTQYF.

The gene calls are TRBV18 and TRBJ2-5, with a possible D match to TRBD1 (5 bases). The germline gives CDR1 KGHSH, CDR2 LQKENI. V was cut by 3 bases and J by 5 bases, with 19 bases left in between. This CDR3 comprises 16 residues. CDR3 region: CASSPSDQGPAETQYF. The CDR3 bases are TGTGCCAGCTCACCCAGTGACCAGGGTCCGGCGGAGACCCAGTACTTC.

This chain uses TRBV20-1 with TRBJ2-7; D gene uncertain. Trimming stripped 6 bases from V and 7 bases from J, with 13 bases between. The CDR3 has 11 amino acids. Germline CDR1 reads DFQATT; CDR2 reads SNEGSKA (reference sequence). The CDR3 sequence: CSASDRAEQYF. In DNA, the CDR3 is TGCAGTGCCTCGGACCGCGCGGAGCAGTACTTC.

This clone was detected once. J is TRBJ1-3 and V is TRBV9, with D possibly TRBD1 on 5 matching bases. This CDR3 is 17 amino acids long. Trimming shortened V by 0 bases and J by 4 bases, and 17 bases separated the two germline ends. CDR1 is SGDLS, CDR2 YYNGEE, per germline. This CDR3 is CASSVDLGPQVGNTIYF. CDR3 nucleotides: TGTGCCAGCAGCGTAGACTTGGGACCCCAAGTCGGAAACACCATATATTTT.

The chain combines TRBV5-4 with TRBJ2-7; 8 bases match TRBD2. J was trimmed by 3 bases and V by 0 bases; bases with no gene match: 8. The germline V gene has CDR1 SGHNT and CDR2 YYREEE (reference sequence). The CDR3 runs 16 residues. The CDR3 loop reads CASSLGVGSGNYEQYF. The DNA of the CDR3 is TGTGCCAGCAGCTTGGGGGTTGGTAGCGGGAACTACGAGCAGTACTTC.

V is TRBV30 and J is TRBJ1-5; the D is unclear. This CDR3 has 14 residues. The germline gives CDR1 GTSNPN, CDR2 SVGIG (reference sequence). V was pared by 0 bases and J by 0 bases, with 6 bases between. This CDR3 reads CAWSVVDSNQPQHF. Written as DNA, the CDR3 is TGTGCCTGGAGTGTAGTGGATAGCAATCAGCCCCAGCATTTT.

The V and J genes are TRBV5-1 and TRBJ2-5; no firm D call. The CDR3 runs 13 residues. The germline CDR1 and CDR2 sequences are SGHRS and YFSETQ. Trimming took off 0 bases at V and 0 bases at J, with 3 bases between the two ends. The CDR3 nucleotides read TGCGCCAGCAGCTTGGGTGACCAAGAGACCCAGTACTTC. Its protein is CASSLGDQETQYF.

The chain is built from TRBV5-1 and TRBJ2-1; TRBD1 aligns across 9 bases. The CDR3 consists of 16 residues. The V gene's germline CDR1 is SGHRS and CDR2 YFSETQ. After removal of 1 base from V and 8 bases from J, the junction contained 10 bases not matched to a gene. The DNA of the CDR3 is TGCGCCAGCAGCTTGTCCCCGGGACAGGGTTTCTATGAGCAGTTCTTC. This gives the protein CASSLSPGQGFYEQFF. Variable domain in full (rest from reference TRBV5-1 and TRBJ2-1): KAGVTQTPRYLIKTRGQQVTLSCSPISGHRSVSWYQQTPGQGLQFLFEYFSETQRNKGNFPGRFSGRQFSNSRSEMNVSTLELGDSALYLCASSLSPGQGFYEQFFGPGTRLTVL.

The V gene is TRBV5-4, the J gene TRBJ2-2; 8 bases fit TRBD2. The CDR3 loop spans 17 amino acids. Germline CDR1 and CDR2: SGHNT and YYREEE (reference sequence). The junction had 11 bases not matched to a gene; V was cut back by 3 bases and J by 4 bases. The CDR3, as DNA: TGTGCCAGCAGCTCGATGCGGCAGCGGGAGCTCACCGGGGAGCTGTTTTTT. It codes for CASSSMRQRELTGELFF.

This sequence joins TRBV19 and TRBJ1-2; 7 bases match TRBD1. V was clipped by 5 bases and J by 7 bases; unmatched bases: 13. CDR1 is LNHDA and CDR2 is SQIVND in the germline V gene (reference sequence). CDR3 length: 15 amino acids. This chain's CDR3 is CASSSRGLHLSGYTF. The CDR3 DNA follows: TGTGCCAGTAGTTCTAGGGGGCTCCATCTGAGTGGCTACACCTTC.

This clone occurred once. The chain links TRBV7-8 to TRBJ2-3; D gene ambiguous. The V end was cut by 5 bases, the J end by 2 bases, with 8 bases between. The CDR3 contains 13 residues. CDR1 is SGHVS and CDR2 is FQNEAQ in the germline V gene. CDR3: CASSQPDTDTQYF. CDR3 nucleotides: TGTGCCAGCAGCCAACCGGACACAGATACGCAGTATTTT.

This chain uses TRBV6-6 with TRBJ2-5; D remains unclear. Germline CDR1 reads MNHNY; CDR2 reads SVGAGI (reference sequence). The CDR3 contains 12 residues. Trimming cost V 7 bases and J 2 bases, with 8 bases left between them. Here the CDR3 reads CASTSSQETQYF. Here the CDR3 DNA reads TGTGCCAGCACCTCATCACAAGAGACCCAGTACTTC.

This clone was recorded once. V gene TRBV30 combines with J gene TRBJ2-3, with D hard to call. Germline assignment: CDR1 GTSNPN and CDR2 SVGIG (reference sequence). Deletions cut 1 base from V and 4 bases from J, with 3 bases between. The CDR3 runs 11 residues. CDR3: CAWSAADTQYF. The CDR3 DNA is TGTGCCTGGAGTGCGGCAGATACGCAGTATTTT.

A single count supports this clone. V gene TRBV28 combines with J gene TRBJ1-1, with TRBD1 matching over 7 bases. The ends lost 6 bases at V and 7 bases at J; junction bases unmatched: 11. Germline assignment: CDR1 MDHEN and CDR2 SYDVKM. There are 14 residues in the CDR3. The CDR3 reads CASRHDREDSEAFF. CDR3 DNA sequence: TGTGCCAGCAGGCACGACAGGGAGGATAGTGAAGCTTTCTTT.